By share of the sample, the clone carrying this TCR beta chain is medium-sized (0.01 to 0.1%). Its antigen is currently unknown. The study tagged each TCR cDNA molecule with a unique molecular identifier. Using its own MiXCR run on the 5' RACE reads, TCRdb lists one record per CDR3 protein. Altogether tens of thousands of distinct CDR3 sequences are present, more than 7% being singletons, with the ten largest covering about 14%. The data belong to a study of spatial heterogeneity in lung cancer. Study-wide context: Detected sequences consistently included more beta-chain ones than alpha-chain ones. Study results and caveats: Detection of ubiquitous tumor TCRs in blood was higher at resection than follow-up.

The time point was: sample taken at primary tumor resection. Unsorted tumor, nontumor lung tissue or cryopreserved PBMC supplied the whole RNA. Untreated early-stage non-small cell lung cancer patients, roughly 75 in total, were the donors. Trimming removed 3 bases from V and 7 bases from J, with 13 bases in between. The CDR3 totals 14 residues. Germline-derived CDR1 and CDR2 are MNHEY and SMNVEV (reference sequence). The receptor comes from a female donor with early-stage non-small cell lung cancer. The chain joins TRBV27 to TRBJ2-1, with D tentatively TRBD1 (6 bases). Here the sequenced sample was PBMCs, taken at surgery. The CDR3 loop reads CASSLPGTTNEQFF. CDR3 nucleotide sequence: TGTGCCAGCAGTTTGCCCGGGACAACGAATGAGCAGTTCTTC.